This T cell receptor beta chain was recovered during a study of shared clonotypes between healthy human individuals (TCRdb year 2020). Regarding the complete study: The cohort included three men and a couple of women between 18 and 49 years of age. For each donor, three plates each were used for CD4 naive and CD4 memory, two plates were used for CD8 naive, and one plate was used for CD8 memory. To estimate repertoire size and how much clonotypes are shared between individuals, the study performed deep sequencing of blood TCR repertoires from 4 to 6 healthy adults. To increase sequencing depth and limit assay-specific biases, different laboratories used diverse techniques to prepare libraries and sequence TCR repertoires. Each donor's leukapheresis produced roughly between roughly 0.85 and 9.5 billion PBMCs. Overall results and qualifications from the work: Pairwise subsampling indicated that sequencing depth was expected to affect the degree of clonotype sharing among donors. The small number of donors limited the genetic and exposure-history diversity represented. Sampling was restricted to blood, and TCR repertoires in tissue are likely to differ from TCR repertoires in blood. Sharing across a few donors was observed for 4.5% to 6.5% of naive CD4, under 4% of naive CD8, about 2.3% of memory CD4, and about 0.38% of memory CD8 clonotypes. Naive subsets generally had larger estimated clonotype richness than memory subsets. Higher generation probabilities were observed for clonotypes shared by all four sorted-subset donors than for non-shared clonotypes. Incomplete sequencing was indicated by rarefaction of sorted-subset datasets, despite the large sequencing depth.

Relative to germline, V is missing 3 bases and J is missing 2 bases, with 4 bases of the junction outside any gene match. The CDR3 contains 16 residues, cysteine and phenylalanine counted. The read is trimmed to its CDR3 DNA, 48 bases read in frame from base 1. From a lookup of the germline V gene, CDR1 and CDR2 are SGDLS and YYNGEE. On this clone: Its antigen is still unknown. No base quality values were provided; no much bigger clone lies one nucleotide off.

Using the deep immunoSEQ assay, multiplex PCR amplified TCR CDR3 regions from genomic DNA. For each cell subset, the extracted genomic DNA was distributed evenly across all wells of several immunoSEQ 96-well plates, and each plate served as one replicate. For sorted subsets, approximately 200 ng of genomic DNA, equivalent to some 30,000 T cell genomes, went into each replicate PCR. Purified libraries were quantified with a Qubit 3.0 fluorometer, sized on a Bioanalyzer 2100, and re-quantified with the KAPA Library Quantification kit. A separate single-read 150-cycle Illumina NextSeq 550 flow cell was used to sequence each immunoSEQ 96-well plate. In the authors' own workflow: Because only junctional sequences without quality scores were contained in the immunoSEQ output, filtering matching that applied to full-length reads could not be performed. Sequences were annotated with PyIR, a Python wrapper for IgBLAST v1.9, using IMGT germline references to assign V/J genes and CDR3. Any read was removed if the V/J assignment was weak (E-value above 1e-6), the CDR3 was missing, or the read contained stop codons, out-of-frame junctions, or ambiguous translated residues. A V3J clonotype was defined by an identical inferred V gene, J gene, and CDR3 amino acid sequence. Percentage overlap between repertoires was computed as shared unique clonotypes divided by the size of the smaller repertoire. Repertoire richness was assessed with RTK rarefaction, the Chao1 estimator, and Recon v2.1 estimates of unobserved clonotypes. OLGA was used to compute generation probabilities for all TCRbeta clonotypes that the gDNA method yielded from several donors. TCRdb retrieved this table from immuneACCESS and kept in-frame rearrangements only. Not all clones are present; in checked studies, unresolved V genes account for under half, and no reason is known for the remainder. For V, J and clone size, that table is used; D and trimming come from the DNA. The sample contains approximately 980,000 clones, about 80% of them found a single time. Of the sample, about 1.5% is held by the ten largest clones.

The donors were healthy, HIV-negative adults with no recently reported acute infections or vaccinations. Every donor was a Caucasian adult living in Nashville, Tennessee, USA. Magnetic negative selection was used to enrich CD4+ T cells, after which naive cells were positively selected on CD45RA and the negative fraction became the memory subset. Blood was obtained by leukapheresis, after which PBMCs were separated by Ficoll-Histopaque density gradient centrifugation and cryopreserved in liquid nitrogen vapor phase. Purity and quantity of every magnetically sorted T cell population were checked by analytical flow cytometry. From each sorted fraction, genomic DNA was isolated and quantified by UV absorbance on a Nanodrop 2000c.

This sequence was found in a man in his late teens or twenties in good health. Recombination connected TRBV9 to TRBJ2-3, with TRBD2 identical over 12 junction bases. What was sequenced was memory CD4+ T cells sorted from blood. The sample's cell subset or site label, in plain terms: CD45RA-negative fraction. For the CDR3, the sequence is CASSAGLAGFTDTQYF. The nucleotide sequence reads as follows: TGTGCCAGCAGCGCTGGACTAGCGGGGTTCACAGATACGCAGTATTTT.